The entry below gives a single TCR beta chain sequence along with its context. The entry originates in a study of blood T cell repertoires in COVID-19. On the study more broadly: Specimens from acute and convalescent COVID-19 originated in the United States, Italy and Spain.

V shed 6 bases and J 7 bases; nucleotides not matched to a gene: 7. The CDR3 is made up of 15 amino acids. Germline V gene lookup returns CDR1 ENHRY and CDR2 SYGVKD. TCRdb's copy holds only in-frame clones and misses some; the assay was immunoSEQ multiplex PCR. This sample yields roughly 75,000 clones, of which around 89% are seen a single time; approximately 0.59% belongs to the top ten. Sequenced material: peripheral blood. The V call is TRBV10-3, the J call TRBJ2-2; 11 bases agree with TRBD1. The receptor comes from a man between 60 and 75 years old with acute or convalescent COVID-19. The CDR3 DNA follows: TGTGCCATCAGAACCGGGACAGGGGGTCTCGGGGAGCTGTTTTTT. Its translation is CAIRTGTGGLGELFF.